The TCR beta chain under discussion was sequenced for a study of CD8+ T cells in alopecia areata. Study background: Severity among treated patients was scored by the percentage of scalp area affected. Overall study findings and caveats: Affected lesional scalp, above all in alopecia totalis/universalis, was more clonal than normal scalp. Tofacitinib significantly lowered scalp clonality and expanded CD8+ clones among the top 100.

Following extraction, RNA underwent reverse transcription to cDNA, which served as the sequencing template. Produced via immunoSEQ multiplex PCR; TCRdb's table is partial and in-frame only. The sample carries some 190,000 clones, roughly 60% recorded once. Treatment described: oral pan-JAK inhibitor, 5-10 mg twice daily. Sorting from PBMCs produced CD4+ and CD8+ T cells. About this clone itself: Its specificity is unknown.

The sample consisted of CD4+ T cells sorted from blood, taken at week 24, from a patient treated with tofacitinib. This sequence originates from a human donor with alopecia areata.

The CDR3 region is CASHGHSTDTQYF. Here the CDR3 DNA reads TGTGCCAGCCACGGACACAGCACAGATACGCAGTATTTT. The chain couples TRBV6-1 to TRBJ2-3; possible D gene TRBD1, 5 bases. With 8 bases removed from V and 0 bases from J, the gap between germline ends came to 9 bases. The length of the CDR3 is 13 residues. CDR1 and CDR2 from the germline V gene are MNHNS and SASEGT.